Below, 27 T cell receptor beta chains from the same sample are listed, as sequenced in a study of blood T cell repertoires in COVID-19. This table comes from immunoSEQ multiplex PCR, and its TCRdb copy is limited to in-frame clones, with some not included. The profile shows around 180,000 clones, under 85% of them singletons. Input material: peripheral blood. Receptors originate from a man older than 75 with COVID-19, enrolled during active disease.

This clone was seen only once. V usage is TRBV18 and J usage is TRBJ1-1, with 7 bases matching TRBD1. The J segment lost 2 bases and the V segment lost 3 bases, leaving 12 bases of the junction unmatched. This CDR3 contains 17 residues. Germline lookup yields CDR1 KGHSH and CDR2 LQKENI. CDR3 amino acids: CASSPGRSRDRNTEAFF. The CDR3 DNA sequence: TGTGCCAGCTCACCCGGGAGAAGCCGGGACAGAAACACTGAAGCTTTCTTT.

This clone appeared a single time. The chain joins TRBV28 to TRBJ1-6; 7 bases fit TRBD1. The V segment lost 3 bases and the J segment 7 bases; nucleotides outside the gene matches: 15. Germline lookup yields CDR1 MDHEN and CDR2 SYDVKM. The CDR3 covers 18 residues. The CDR3 is CASSFVQREGARNSPLHF. CDR3 DNA sequence: TGTGCCAGCAGTTTCGTTCAACGGGAGGGGGCGAGGAATTCACCCCTCCACTTT.

The chain is built from TRBV19 and TRBJ1-1; unclear D gene. The CDR3 sequence is 14 residues long. The germline CDR1 and CDR2 sequences are LNHDA and SQIVND (reference sequence). The V end lost 7 bases, the J end lost 1 base, and 13 bases lay between the germline ends. CDR3 coding DNA: TGTGCCAGTACCCGTATTTCGGGGAACACTGAAGCTTTCTTT. Its protein is CASTRISGNTEAFF.

The chain joins TRBV5-4 to TRBJ2-5; 7 nucleotides line up with TRBD1. Germline V gene lookup returns CDR1 SGHNT and CDR2 YYREEE (reference sequence). V lost 5 bases to trimming and J lost 5 bases; unmatched junction nucleotides: 6. The length of the CDR3 is 13 residues. The DNA for the CDR3 is TGTGCCAGCAGACACGGGACAGTCGAGACCCAGTACTTC. Its protein product is CASRHGTVETQYF.

This clone was recorded only once. This rearrangement joins TRBV19 to TRBJ1-3, with 8 bases lining up with TRBD1. The germline CDR1 and CDR2 sequences are LNHDA and SQIVND (reference sequence). This CDR3 is 14 amino acids long. Trimming removed 4 bases from V and 2 bases from J; junction bases left unmatched: 1. CDR3 protein: CASSKDRAGNTIYF. CDR3 nucleotides: TGTGCCAGTAGTAAGGACAGGGCTGGAAACACCATATATTTT.

The rearrangement joins TRBV12-3 or TRBV12-4 to TRBJ1-1; no clear D. The CDR3 is made up of 11 amino acids. The V end was cut by 3 bases, the J end by 9 bases, with 8 bases between. The CDR3 protein is CASSLGDQAFF. CDR3 coding DNA: TGTGCCAGCAGTTTGGGCGACCAAGCTTTCTTT.

This CDR3 is CASSDSITDTQYF. CDR3 bases: TGTGCCAGTAGTGACAGTATAACAGATACGCAGTATTTT. The rearrangement uses TRBV19 and TRBJ2-3; possibly TRBD1 for D (5 bases). Trimming took 5 bases from V and 3 from J, leaving 9 bases between them. This CDR3 contains 13 residues. Germline V gives CDR1 LNHDA, CDR2 SQIVND (reference sequence).

The chain couples TRBV9 to TRBJ1-1; 8 bases fit TRBD1. With 4 bases clipped from V and 4 bases from J, the junction kept 12 bases outside the gene matches. The CDR3 is made up of 16 amino acids. CDR1 is SGDLS and CDR2 is YYNGEE in the germline V gene. The CDR3 sequence is CASSPQDRASVTEAFF. The CDR3, as DNA: TGTGCCAGCAGCCCCCAGGACAGGGCAAGCGTCACTGAAGCTTTCTTT.

The chain has TRBV3-1 (or the pseudogene TRBV3-2) and TRBJ2-3; 11 bases align to TRBD2. This CDR3 is built from 14 residues. Germline V gene data show CDR1 as LGHDT and CDR2 as YNNKEL (reference sequence). V was pared by 5 bases and J by 8 bases, with 6 bases of the junction left unmatched. The CDR3 protein is CASSGETSGVTQYF. The CDR3 bases are TGTGCCAGCAGCGGGGAGACTAGCGGGGTTACGCAGTATTTT.

The chain uses TRBV18 and TRBJ1-1, with 10 bases matching TRBD1. V dropped 5 bases and J dropped 3; count of bases not matched to a gene: 6. Germline V lookup: CDR1 KGHSH, CDR2 LQKENI. The CDR3 is made up of 15 amino acids. CDR3 in amino acids: CASSGTGTGDTEAFF. The CDR3 nucleotides read TGTGCCAGCTCAGGAACCGGGACAGGGGACACTGAAGCTTTCTTT.

This chain joins TRBV2 and TRBJ1-5; TRBD1 aligns across 9 bases. Germline V gene sequence: CDR1 SNHLY, CDR2 FYNNEI. With V trimmed by 8 bases and J by 2 bases, 10 bases remained unmatched. CDR3 length equals 16 residues. The CDR3 coding sequence is TGTGCCAGCTGCCGGGACAGGGTTTTTGGCAATCAGCCCCAGCATTTT. Translation gives CASCRDRVFGNQPQHF.

The chain carries TRBV6-2 or TRBV6-3 and TRBJ1-5; D unclear. V lost 1 base to trimming and J lost 1 base, with 14 bases between them. Germline V lookup: CDR1 MNHEY, CDR2 SVGEGT. The CDR3 loop spans 17 amino acids. The CDR3 protein is CASSYFGLGGSNQPQHF. CDR3 DNA sequence: TGTGCCAGCAGTTACTTCGGACTCGGCGGGAGCAATCAGCCCCAGCATTTT.

This chain links TRBV7-9 with TRBJ1-1, with a weak D call TRBD1 (6 bases). This CDR3 has 14 residues. V was shortened by 4 bases and J by 4 bases, with 13 bases between the two germline ends. CDR1 is SEHNR and CDR2 is FQNEAQ in the germline V gene (reference sequence). The chain's CDR3 is CASSSRGFGTEAFF. The CDR3 DNA is TGTGCCAGCAGCTCCAGGGGATTCGGCACTGAAGCTTTCTTT. The variable domain in full, with the rest retrieved from reference TRBV7-9 and TRBJ1-1, is DTGVSQNPRHKITKRGQNVTFRCDPISEHNRLYWYRQTLGQGPEFLTYFQNEAQLEKSRLLSDRFSAERPKGSFSTLEIQRTEQGDSAMYLCASSSRGFGTEAFFGQGTRLTVV.

This clone was seen only a few times. The genes are TRBV25-1 and TRBJ2-2; the D gene is possibly TRBD1 (5 bases). This CDR3 is built from 16 residues. Trimming removed 3 bases from V and 0 bases from J, with 11 bases in between. Germline CDR1 MGHDK, CDR2 SYGVNS. CDR3 sequence (DNA): TGTGCCAGCAGTGAGCCAGGGTTCGCGAACACCGGGGAGCTGTTTTTT. Translated, it gives CASSEPGFANTGELFF.

This chain joins TRBV18 and TRBJ2-7, with TRBD2 matching over 8 bases. This CDR3 region has 15 residues. Unmatched junction bases numbered 3, after V lost 2 bases and J lost 0 bases. Germline assignment: CDR1 KGHSH and CDR2 LQKENI. The CDR3, as DNA: TGTGCCAGCTCACCAGGCGGGGGGTACTCCTACGAGCAGTACTTC. Its translation: CASSPGGGYSYEQYF.

The chain carries TRBV27 and TRBJ1-2; 8 positions agree with TRBD1. Unmatched junction bases numbered 15, after V lost 5 bases and J lost 1 base. CDR1 is MNHEY and CDR2 is SMNVEV in the germline V gene (reference sequence). This CDR3 comprises 18 residues. The DNA for the CDR3 is TGTGCCAGCAGTCCCGCTTTCCTTGGGACAGGTCTTAACTATGGCTACACCTTC. This gives the protein CASSPAFLGTGLNYGYTF.

The gene calls are TRBV7-9 and TRBJ1-5, with 8 bases lining up with TRBD1. The CDR3 totals 15 residues. From germline, CDR1 is SEHNR and CDR2 FQNEAQ (reference sequence). V lost 5 bases and J lost 1; bases outside the gene matches: 4. The CDR3 nucleotides are TGTGCCAGCAGCGGACAGGGTAGAAGCAATCAGCCCCAGCATTTT. It specifies CASSGQGRSNQPQHF.

This chain connects TRBV5-1 to TRBJ2-2; 12 bases line up with TRBD2. This CDR3 has 20 residues. V lost 0 bases to trimming and J lost 4 bases; unmatched junction nucleotides: 13. CDR1 is SGHRS and CDR2 is YFSETQ in the germline V gene. The CDR3 loop is CASSLGIPLAGGRGTGELFF. In DNA form, the CDR3 reads TGCGCCAGCAGCTTGGGTATACCCCTAGCGGGGGGGCGAGGCACCGGGGAGCTGTTTTTT.

The chain carries TRBV7-9 and TRBJ2-7; TRBD1 might be the D (5 bases). The V end lost 5 bases, the J end lost 2 bases, and 13 bases lay between the germline ends. The CDR3 has 14 amino acids. Germline V gene data show CDR1 as SEHNR and CDR2 as FQNEAQ (reference sequence). DNA for the CDR3: TGTGCCAGCAGCCCCGTGGCAGGGACCTACGAGCAGTACTTC. It translates to CASSPVAGTYEQYF.

The chain carries TRBV28 and TRBJ1-1, with TRBD1 identical over 7 bases. CDR1 is MDHEN and CDR2 is SYDVKM in the germline V gene. The CDR3 is made up of 12 amino acids. The ends lost 6 bases at V and 8 bases at J; junction bases unmatched: 6. CDR3 nucleotide sequence: TGTGCCAGCAGGCTAGGGACAGCCGAAGCTTTCTTT. Its protein is CASRLGTAEAFF.

Here the CDR3 DNA reads TGTGCCAGCGAAGCTTTAATGGGCCAGGGGCGATACGAGCAGTACTTC. It encodes CASEALMGQGRYEQYF. This rearrangement joins TRBV11-2 to TRBJ2-7; D may be TRBD1 (6 bases). There are 16 residues in the CDR3. The germline V gene has CDR1 SGHAT and CDR2 FQNNGV. V was cut by 8 bases and J by 4 bases, with 24 bases left in between.

The chain employs TRBV2 and TRBJ1-2, with D perhaps TRBD1 (6 bases). The CDR3 contains 14 residues. Germline CDR1 is SNHLY and CDR2 is FYNNEI. Trimming stripped 6 bases from V and 0 bases from J, with 11 bases between. This chain's CDR3 is CASSIQGANYGYTF. In nucleotides, the CDR3 is TGTGCCAGCAGCATACAGGGAGCTAACTATGGCTACACCTTC.

Written as DNA, the CDR3 is TGTGCCAGCAGTCCGCGGACAGCTGATAATGAAAAACTGTTTTTT. Amino acids: CASSPRTADNEKLFF. The chain combines TRBV6-5 with TRBJ1-4, with D maybe TRBD1 (6 bases). Trimming shortened V by 5 bases and J by 4 bases, and 14 bases separated the two germline ends. This CDR3 has 15 residues. Germline V lookup: CDR1 MNHEY, CDR2 SVGAGI.

V gene TRBV19 combines with J gene TRBJ1-2, with D possibly being TRBD1 (6 bases). The germline V and J ends were trimmed by 4 bases and 4 bases, with 16 bases remaining between them. This CDR3 spans 15 amino acids. Germline CDR1 reads LNHDA; CDR2 reads SQIVND (reference sequence). In DNA form, the CDR3 reads TGTGCCAGTAGTAGTCTCAACAGGGTGAGCTATGGCTACACCTTC. Encoded protein: CASSSLNRVSYGYTF. Filled out from reference TRBV19 and TRBJ1-2, the complete variable domain reads DGGITQSPKYLFRKEGQNVTLSCEQNLNHDAMYWYRQDPGQGLRLIYYSQIVNDFQKGDIAEGYSVSREKKESFPLTVTSAQKNPTAFYLCASSSLNRVSYGYTFGSGTRLTVV.

The genes are TRBV10-3 and TRBJ2-2; D unclear. This CDR3 comprises 15 residues. From germline, CDR1 is ENHRY and CDR2 SYGVKD. V was clipped by 4 bases and J by 5 bases, with 14 bases between them. In nucleotides, the CDR3 is TGTGCCATCAGTGTACCACCATTGACAACCGGGGAGCTGTTTTTT. Protein: CAISVPPLTTGELFF.

The J gene is TRBJ1-2, the V gene TRBV2; maybe TRBD1 (5 bases). This CDR3 spans 13 amino acids. CDR1 and CDR2 from the germline V gene are SNHLY and FYNNEI. Trimming shortened V by 6 bases and J by 2 bases, and 10 bases separated the two germline ends. The CDR3 nucleotides read TGTGCCAGCAGCGGGACTCCAAACTATGGCTACACCTTC. This translates into CASSGTPNYGYTF.

The chain recombines TRBV19 with TRBJ1-2; 7 nucleotides match TRBD1. V was pared by 5 bases and J by 4 bases, with 10 bases of the junction left unmatched. The germline V gene encodes CDR1 LNHDA and CDR2 SQIVND (reference sequence). The CDR3 runs to 15 residues. The CDR3 sequence is CASSASRQGVYGYTF. The CDR3 DNA reads TGTGCCAGTAGTGCCAGTCGACAGGGCGTCTATGGCTACACCTTC.